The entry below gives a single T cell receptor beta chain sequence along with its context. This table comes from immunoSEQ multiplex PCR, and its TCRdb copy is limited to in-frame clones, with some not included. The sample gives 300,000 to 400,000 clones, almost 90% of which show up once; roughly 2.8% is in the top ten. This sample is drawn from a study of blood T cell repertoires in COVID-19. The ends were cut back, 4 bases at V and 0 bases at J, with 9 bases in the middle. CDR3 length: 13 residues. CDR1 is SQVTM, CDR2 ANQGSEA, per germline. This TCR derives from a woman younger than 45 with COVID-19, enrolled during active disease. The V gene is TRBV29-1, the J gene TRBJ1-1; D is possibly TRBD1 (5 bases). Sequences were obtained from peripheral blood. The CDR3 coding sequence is TGCAGCGTTGCCAGGGAAATGAACACTGAAGCTTTCTTT. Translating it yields CSVAREMNTEAFF.